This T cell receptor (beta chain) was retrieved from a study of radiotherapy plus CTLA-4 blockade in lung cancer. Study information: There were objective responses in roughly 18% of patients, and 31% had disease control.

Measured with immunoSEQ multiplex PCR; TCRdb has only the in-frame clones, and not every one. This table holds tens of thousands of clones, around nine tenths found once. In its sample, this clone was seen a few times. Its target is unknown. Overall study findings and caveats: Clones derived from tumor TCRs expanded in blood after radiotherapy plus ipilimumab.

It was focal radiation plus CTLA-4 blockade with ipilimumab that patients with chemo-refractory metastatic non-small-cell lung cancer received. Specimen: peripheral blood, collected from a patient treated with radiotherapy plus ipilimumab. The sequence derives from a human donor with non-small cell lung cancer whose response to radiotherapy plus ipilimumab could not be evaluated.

The CDR3 DNA reads TGTGCCAGTAGCAGGACAGCCTCCTCTGGAAACACCATATATTTT. Amino acids: CASSRTASSGNTIYF. V usage is TRBV19 and J usage is TRBJ1-3; perhaps TRBD1 as D (6 bases). Trimming stripped 6 bases from V and 0 bases from J, with 12 bases between. The CDR3 loop spans 15 amino acids. Germline CDR1 reads LNHDA; CDR2 reads SQIVND (reference sequence).